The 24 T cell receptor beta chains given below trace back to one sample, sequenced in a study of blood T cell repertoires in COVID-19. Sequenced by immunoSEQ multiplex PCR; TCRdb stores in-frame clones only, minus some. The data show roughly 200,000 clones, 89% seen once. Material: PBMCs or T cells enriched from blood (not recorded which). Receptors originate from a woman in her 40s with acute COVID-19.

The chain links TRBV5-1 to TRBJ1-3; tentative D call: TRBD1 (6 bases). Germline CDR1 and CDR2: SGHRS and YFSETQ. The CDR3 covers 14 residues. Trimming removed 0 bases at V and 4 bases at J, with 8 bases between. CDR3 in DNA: TGCGCCAGCAGCTTGGGGACAGCCGGAAACACCATATATTTT. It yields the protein CASSLGTAGNTIYF.

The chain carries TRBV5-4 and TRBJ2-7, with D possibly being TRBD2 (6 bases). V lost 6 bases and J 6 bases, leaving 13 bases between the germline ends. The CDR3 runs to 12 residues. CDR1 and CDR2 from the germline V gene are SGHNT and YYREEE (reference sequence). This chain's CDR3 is CASNRENSEQYF. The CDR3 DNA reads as TGTGCCAGCAATCGGGAGAACTCCGAGCAGTACTTC.

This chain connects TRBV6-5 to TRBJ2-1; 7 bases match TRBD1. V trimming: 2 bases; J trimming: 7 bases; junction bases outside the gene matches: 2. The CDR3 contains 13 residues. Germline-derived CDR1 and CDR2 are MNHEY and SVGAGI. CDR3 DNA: TGTGCCAGCAGTTACGGGACAGCAAATGAGCAGTTCTTC. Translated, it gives CASSYGTANEQFF.

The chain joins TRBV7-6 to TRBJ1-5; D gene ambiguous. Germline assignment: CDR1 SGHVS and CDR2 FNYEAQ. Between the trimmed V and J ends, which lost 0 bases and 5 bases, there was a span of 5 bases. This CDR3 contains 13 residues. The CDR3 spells CASSLASDQPQHF. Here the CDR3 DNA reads TGTGCCAGCAGCTTAGCATCGGATCAGCCCCAGCATTTT.

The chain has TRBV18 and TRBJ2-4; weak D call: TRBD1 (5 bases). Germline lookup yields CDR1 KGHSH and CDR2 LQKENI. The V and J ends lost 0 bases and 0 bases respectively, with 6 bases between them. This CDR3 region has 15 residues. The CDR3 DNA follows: TGTGCCAGCTCACCACCACAGGCAGCCAAAAACATTCAGTACTTC. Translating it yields CASSPPQAAKNIQYF.

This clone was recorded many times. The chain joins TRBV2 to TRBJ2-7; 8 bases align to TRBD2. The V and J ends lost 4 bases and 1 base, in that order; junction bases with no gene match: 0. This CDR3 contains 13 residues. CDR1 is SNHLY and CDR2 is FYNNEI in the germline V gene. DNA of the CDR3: TGTGCCAGCAGTGGCGGGGGGTCCTACGAGCAGTACTTC. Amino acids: CASSGGGSYEQYF.

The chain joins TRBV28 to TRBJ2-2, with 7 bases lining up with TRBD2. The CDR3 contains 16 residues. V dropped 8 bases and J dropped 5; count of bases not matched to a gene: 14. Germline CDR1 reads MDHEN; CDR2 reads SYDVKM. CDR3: CASGLLFGLGTGELFF. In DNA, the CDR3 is TGTGCCAGCGGACTTCTTTTCGGACTAGGGACCGGGGAGCTGTTTTTT. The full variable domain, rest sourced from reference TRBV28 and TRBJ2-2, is DVKVTQSSRYLVKRTGEKVFLECVQDMDHENMFWYRQDPGLGLRLIYFSYDVKMKEKGDIPEGYSVSREKKERFSLILESASTNQTSMYLCASGLLFGLGTGELFFGEGSRLTVL.

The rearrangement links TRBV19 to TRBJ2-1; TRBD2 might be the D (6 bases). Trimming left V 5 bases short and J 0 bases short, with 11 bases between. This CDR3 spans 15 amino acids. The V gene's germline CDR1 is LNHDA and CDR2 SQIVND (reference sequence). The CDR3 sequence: CASSPDYSSYNEQFF. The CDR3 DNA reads TGTGCCAGTAGTCCGGACTACAGCTCCTACAATGAGCAGTTCTTC.

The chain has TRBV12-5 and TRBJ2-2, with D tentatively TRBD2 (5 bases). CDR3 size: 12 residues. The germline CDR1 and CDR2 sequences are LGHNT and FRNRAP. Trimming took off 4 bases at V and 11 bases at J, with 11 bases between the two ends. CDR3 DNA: TGTGCTAGTGGTTCCGGACTGGGAGAGCTGTTTTTT. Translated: CASGSGLGELFF.

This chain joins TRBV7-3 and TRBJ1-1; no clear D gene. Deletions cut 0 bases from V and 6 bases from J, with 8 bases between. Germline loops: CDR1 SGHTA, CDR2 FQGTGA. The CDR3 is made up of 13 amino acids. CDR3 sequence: CASSLTRRAEAFF. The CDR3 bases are TGTGCCAGCAGCTTAACCAGGAGGGCTGAAGCTTTCTTT.

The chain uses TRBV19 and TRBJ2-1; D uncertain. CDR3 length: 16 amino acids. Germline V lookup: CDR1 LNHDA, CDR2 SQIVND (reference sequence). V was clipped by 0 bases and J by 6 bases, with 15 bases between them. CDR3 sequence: CASSIDRPLTGNEQFF. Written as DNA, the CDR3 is TGTGCCAGTAGTATAGATCGTCCTCTCACGGGCAATGAGCAGTTCTTC.

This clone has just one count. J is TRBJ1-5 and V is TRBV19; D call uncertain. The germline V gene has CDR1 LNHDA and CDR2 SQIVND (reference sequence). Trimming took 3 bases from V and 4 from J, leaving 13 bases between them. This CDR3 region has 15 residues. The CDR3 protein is CASSMYVGANQPQHF. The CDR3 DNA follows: TGTGCCAGTAGTATGTATGTCGGAGCGAATCAGCCCCAGCATTTT.

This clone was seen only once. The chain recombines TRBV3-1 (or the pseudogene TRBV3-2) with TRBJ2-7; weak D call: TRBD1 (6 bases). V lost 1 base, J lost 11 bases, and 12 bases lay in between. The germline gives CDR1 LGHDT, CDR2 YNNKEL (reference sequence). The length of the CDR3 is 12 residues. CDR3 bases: TGTGCCAGCAGCCAAGTACAGGGCTTTAAGTACTTC. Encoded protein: CASSQVQGFKYF.

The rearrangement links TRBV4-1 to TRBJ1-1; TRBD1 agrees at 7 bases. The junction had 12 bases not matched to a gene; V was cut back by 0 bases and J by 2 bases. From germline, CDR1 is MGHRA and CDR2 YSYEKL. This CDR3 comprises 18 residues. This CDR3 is CASSQDSGGQIFNTEAFF. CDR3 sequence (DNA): TGCGCCAGCAGCCAAGACAGCGGGGGACAGATATTTAACACTGAAGCTTTCTTT.

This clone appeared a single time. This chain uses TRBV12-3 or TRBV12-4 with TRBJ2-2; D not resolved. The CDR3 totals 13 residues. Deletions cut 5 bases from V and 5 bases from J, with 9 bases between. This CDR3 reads CASSAYSTGELFF. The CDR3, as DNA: TGTGCCAGCAGTGCCTACAGTACCGGGGAGCTGTTTTTT.

The CDR3 coding sequence is TGTGCCAGCAGCCCGGGGGGGCTCGTGAAAGAGACCCAGTACTTC. As protein: CASSPGGLVKETQYF. The chain uses TRBV7-6 and TRBJ2-5; 8 positions agree with TRBD2. This CDR3 comprises 15 residues. Germline V lookup: CDR1 SGHVS, CDR2 FNYEAQ. Losses at the gene ends were 5 bases for V and 3 bases for J; bases not matched to a gene: 8.

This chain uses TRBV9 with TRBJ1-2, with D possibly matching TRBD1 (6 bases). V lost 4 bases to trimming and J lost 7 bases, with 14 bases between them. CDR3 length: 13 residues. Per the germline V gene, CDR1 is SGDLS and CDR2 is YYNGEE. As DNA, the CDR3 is TGTGCCAGCAGCACCTCGACAGGCCTTGGCTACACCTTC. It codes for CASSTSTGLGYTF.

The CDR3 sequence is CATSRAGQDSPLHF. CDR3 bases: TGTGCCACCAGCAGAGCAGGTCAAGATTCACCCCTCCACTTT. This chain connects TRBV15 to TRBJ1-6, with D unclear. The ends were cut back, 1 base at V and 8 bases at J, with 9 bases in the middle. Germline V gives CDR1 LNHNV, CDR2 YYDKDF (reference sequence). This CDR3 has 14 amino acids.

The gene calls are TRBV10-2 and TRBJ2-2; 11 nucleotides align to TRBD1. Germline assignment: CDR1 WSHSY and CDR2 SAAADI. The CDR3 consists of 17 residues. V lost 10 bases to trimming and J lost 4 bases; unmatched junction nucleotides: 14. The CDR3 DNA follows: TGCGCCACACCGGGACAGGGGGATTCTCTTAGCACCGGGGAGCTGTTTTTT. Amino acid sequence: CATPGQGDSLSTGELFF.

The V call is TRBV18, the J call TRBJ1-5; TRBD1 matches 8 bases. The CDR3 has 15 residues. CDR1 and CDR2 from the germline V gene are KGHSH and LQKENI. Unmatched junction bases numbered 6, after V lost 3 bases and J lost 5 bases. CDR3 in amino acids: CASSPTNRGDQPQHF. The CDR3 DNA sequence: TGTGCCAGCTCACCGACGAACAGGGGGGATCAGCCCCAGCATTTT.

In DNA form, the CDR3 reads TGTGCCAGCAGTTTATGGGGGACAGGGGCCTACGAGCAGTACTTC. It is translated as CASSLWGTGAYEQYF. V usage is TRBV28 and J usage is TRBJ2-7; TRBD1 matches 10 bases. Trimming took 0 bases from V and 2 from J; bases not matched to a gene: 1. This CDR3 has 15 amino acids. Germline V gene sequence: CDR1 MDHEN, CDR2 SYDVKM. The full variable domain, rest sourced from reference TRBV28 and TRBJ2-7, is DVKVTQSSRYLVKRTGEKVFLECVQDMDHENMFWYRQDPGLGLRLIYFSYDVKMKEKGDIPEGYSVSREKKERFSLILESASTNQTSMYLCASSLWGTGAYEQYFGPGTRLTVT.

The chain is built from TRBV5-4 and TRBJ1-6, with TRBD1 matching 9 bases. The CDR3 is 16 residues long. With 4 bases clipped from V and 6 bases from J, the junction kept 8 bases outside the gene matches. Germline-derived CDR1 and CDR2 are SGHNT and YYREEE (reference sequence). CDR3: CASSSTGTGFNSPLHF. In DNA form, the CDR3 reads TGTGCCAGCAGCAGCACCGGGACAGGGTTTAATTCACCCCTCCACTTT. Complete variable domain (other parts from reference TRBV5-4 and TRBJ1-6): ETGVTQSPTHLIKTRGQQVTLRCSSQSGHNTVSWYQQALGQGPQFIFQYYREEENGRGNFPPRFSGLQFPNYSSELNVNALELDDSALYLCASSSTGTGFNSPLHFGNGTRLTVT.

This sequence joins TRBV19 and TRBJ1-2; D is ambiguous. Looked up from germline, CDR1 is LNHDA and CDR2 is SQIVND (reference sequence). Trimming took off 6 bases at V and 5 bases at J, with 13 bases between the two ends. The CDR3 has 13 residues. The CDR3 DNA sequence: TGTGCCAGTAGGCCCGCTGCGGGTTATGGCTACACCTTC. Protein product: CASRPAAGYGYTF.

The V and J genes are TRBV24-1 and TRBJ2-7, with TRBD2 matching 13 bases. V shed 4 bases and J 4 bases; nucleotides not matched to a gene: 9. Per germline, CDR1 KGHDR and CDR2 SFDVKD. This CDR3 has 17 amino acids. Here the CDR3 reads CATSDSRTSGGLYEQYF. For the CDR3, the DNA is TGTGCCACCAGTGACTCCAGGACTAGCGGGGGCCTATACGAGCAGTACTTC.